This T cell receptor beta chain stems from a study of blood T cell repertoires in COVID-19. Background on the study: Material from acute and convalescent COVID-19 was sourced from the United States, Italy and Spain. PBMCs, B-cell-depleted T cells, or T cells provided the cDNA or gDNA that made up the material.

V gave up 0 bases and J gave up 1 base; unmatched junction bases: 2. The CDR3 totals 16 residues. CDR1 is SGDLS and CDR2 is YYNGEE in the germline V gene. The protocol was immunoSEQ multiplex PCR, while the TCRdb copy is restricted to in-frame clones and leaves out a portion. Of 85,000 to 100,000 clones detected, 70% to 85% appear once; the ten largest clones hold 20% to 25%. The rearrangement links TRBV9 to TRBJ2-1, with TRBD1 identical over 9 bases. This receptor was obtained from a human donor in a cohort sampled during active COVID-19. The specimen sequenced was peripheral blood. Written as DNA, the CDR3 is TGTGCCAGCAGCGTAGCGGGACAGGGTTCCTACAATGAGCAGTTCTTC. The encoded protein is CASSVAGQGSYNEQFF.